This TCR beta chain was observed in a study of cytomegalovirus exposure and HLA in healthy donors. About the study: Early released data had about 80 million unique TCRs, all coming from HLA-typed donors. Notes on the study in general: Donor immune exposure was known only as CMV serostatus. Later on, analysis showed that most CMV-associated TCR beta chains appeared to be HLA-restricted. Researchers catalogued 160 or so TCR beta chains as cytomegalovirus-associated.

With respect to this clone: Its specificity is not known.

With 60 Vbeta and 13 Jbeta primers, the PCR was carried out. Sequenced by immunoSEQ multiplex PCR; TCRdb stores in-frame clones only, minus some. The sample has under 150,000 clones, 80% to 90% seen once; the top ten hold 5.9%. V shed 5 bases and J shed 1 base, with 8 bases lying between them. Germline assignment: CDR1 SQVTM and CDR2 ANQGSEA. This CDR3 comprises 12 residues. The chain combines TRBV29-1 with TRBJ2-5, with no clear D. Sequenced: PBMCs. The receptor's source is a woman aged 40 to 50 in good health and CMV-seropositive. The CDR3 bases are TGCAGCGTTCAAACAGCCCAAGAGACCCAGTACTTC. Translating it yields CSVQTAQETQYF.